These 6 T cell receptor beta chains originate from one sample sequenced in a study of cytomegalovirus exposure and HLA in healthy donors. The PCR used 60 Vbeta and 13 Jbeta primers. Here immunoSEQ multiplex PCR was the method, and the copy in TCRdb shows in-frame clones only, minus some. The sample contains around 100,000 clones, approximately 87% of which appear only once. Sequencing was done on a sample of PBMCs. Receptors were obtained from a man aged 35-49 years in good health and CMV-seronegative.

The CDR3 DNA sequence: TGTGCCAGCAGTCCCGCGACAGGGGGAACGCAGTACTTC. Protein: CASSPATGGTQYF. V is TRBV27 and J is TRBJ2-7; the match to TRBD1 covers 9 bases. Germline V gene data show CDR1 as MNHEY and CDR2 as SMNVEV (reference sequence). V shed 5 bases and J 9 bases; nucleotides not matched to a gene: 8. This CDR3 is built from 13 residues.

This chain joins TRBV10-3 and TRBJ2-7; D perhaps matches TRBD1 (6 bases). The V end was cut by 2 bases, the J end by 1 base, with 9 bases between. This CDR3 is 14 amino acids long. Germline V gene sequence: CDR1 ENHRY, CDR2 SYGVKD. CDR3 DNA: TGTGCCATCAGTGAGGCGAGGGGGTCCTACGAGCAGTACTTC. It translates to CAISEARGSYEQYF.

In DNA, the CDR3 is TGTGCCAGCAAGGGGACTGAACTAACCTACGAGCAGTACTTC. Encoded protein: CASKGTELTYEQYF. The genes are TRBV21-1 and TRBJ2-7; the table's D call TRBD2 went unverified against the DNA. TRBV21-1 is flagged as a pseudogene. The CDR3 consists of 14 residues.

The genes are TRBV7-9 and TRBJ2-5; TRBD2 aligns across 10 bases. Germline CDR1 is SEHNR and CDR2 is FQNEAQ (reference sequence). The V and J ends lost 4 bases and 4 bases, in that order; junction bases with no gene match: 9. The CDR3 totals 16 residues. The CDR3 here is CASSSTGLAGVETQYF. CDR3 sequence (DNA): TGTGCCAGCAGCTCTACTGGGCTAGCGGGGGTAGAGACCCAGTACTTC.

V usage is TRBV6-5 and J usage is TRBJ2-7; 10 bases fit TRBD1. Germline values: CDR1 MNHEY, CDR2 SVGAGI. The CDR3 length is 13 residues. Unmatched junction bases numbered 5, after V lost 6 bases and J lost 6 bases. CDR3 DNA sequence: TGTGCCAGCAGCCCGACAGGGGGCGGCGAGCAGTACTTC. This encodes CASSPTGGGEQYF.

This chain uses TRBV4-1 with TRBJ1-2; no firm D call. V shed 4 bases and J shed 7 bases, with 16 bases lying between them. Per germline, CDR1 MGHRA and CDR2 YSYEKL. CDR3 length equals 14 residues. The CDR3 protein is CASSPPLGRGGYTF. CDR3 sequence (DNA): TGCGCCAGCAGCCCCCCGCTGGGGAGAGGTGGCTACACCTTC.